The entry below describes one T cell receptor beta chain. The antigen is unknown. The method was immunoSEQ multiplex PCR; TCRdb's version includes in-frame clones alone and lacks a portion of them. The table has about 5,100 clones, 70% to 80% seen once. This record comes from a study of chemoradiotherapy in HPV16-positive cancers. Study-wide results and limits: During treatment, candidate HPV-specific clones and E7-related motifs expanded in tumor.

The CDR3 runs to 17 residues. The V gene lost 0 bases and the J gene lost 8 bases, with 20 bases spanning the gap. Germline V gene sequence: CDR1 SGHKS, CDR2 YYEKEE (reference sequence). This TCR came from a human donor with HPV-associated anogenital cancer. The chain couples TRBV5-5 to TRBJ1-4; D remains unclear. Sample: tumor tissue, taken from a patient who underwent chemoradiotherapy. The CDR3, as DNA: TGTGCCAGCAGCTTGGGACACGGAGGCAGGTTGGGGGAAAAACTGTTTTTT. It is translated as CASSLGHGGRLGEKLFF.